These T cell receptor beta chains were read from a single sample in a study of blood T cell repertoires in COVID-19. The protocol was immunoSEQ multiplex PCR, while the TCRdb copy is restricted to in-frame clones and leaves out a portion. The table lists about 9,000 clones, approximately 83% of them singletons. The material sequenced was peripheral blood. The receptor source for this set is a human donor in a cohort sampled during active COVID-19. The CDR3 runs from the conserved cysteine through the conserved F or W. Fields, in order: V gene, clone size, J gene, D gene, CDR3 protein, CDR3 DNA. D genes are given only for firm matches. A row's size may be missing; if present it is once, few, many or a size class.

TRBV7-2	-	TRBJ2-1	TRBD2	CASSRGGGSNEQFF	TGTGCCAGCAGCCGGGGCGGGGGTAGCAATGAGCAGTTCTTC
TRBV6-2/TRBV6-3	-	TRBJ2-1	-	CASSYHSGSRNEQFF	TGTGCCAGCAGTTATCATTCCGGGTCACGGAATGAGCAGTTCTTC
TRBV5-1	-	TRBJ2-3	-	CASSLTQGSDTQYF	TGCGCCAGCAGCTTGACGCAGGGCTCAGATACGCAGTATTTT
TRBV15	-	TRBJ2-3	TRBD2	CATSRGLASGTDTQYF	TGTGCCACCAGCAGAGGACTAGCGTCGGGCACAGATACGCAGTATTTT
TRBV29-1	-	TRBJ2-5	-	CSVNLYSFQETQYF	TGCAGCGTTAATCTTTACAGTTTCCAAGAGACCCAGTACTTC
TRBV5-6	few	TRBJ1-1	-	CASSLVGEGRGAFF	TGTGCCAGCAGCTTGGTTGGAGAGGGCCGAGGAGCTTTCTTT
TRBV5-4	-	TRBJ1-2	-	CASSEGNSNPYGYTF	TGTGCCAGCAGCGAGGGTAACTCCAATCCCTATGGCTACACCTTC
TRBV4-1	-	TRBJ2-2	-	CASSLRDISLTGELFF	TGCGCCAGCAGCCTCCGGGACATTAGTCTGACCGGGGAGCTGTTTTTT
TRBV7-2	once	TRBJ2-1	-	CASSLVGGFYNEQFF	TGTGCCAGCAGCTTAGTTGGAGGTTTCTACAATGAGCAGTTCTTC
TRBV5-1	once	TRBJ2-3	-	CASSLGGTSKDTQYF	TGCGCCAGCAGCTTGGGAGGGACATCGAAAGATACGCAGTATTTT
TRBV27	-	TRBJ2-7	-	CASSNRAGEQYF	TGTGCCAGCAGTAACAGGGCAGGCGAGCAGTACTTC
TRBV29-1	few	TRBJ1-5	TRBD1	CSVLTGTRGNQPQHF	TGCAGCGTGTTGACAGGGACGAGGGGCAATCAGCCCCAGCATTTT
TRBV19	-	TRBJ2-7	-	CASSIVRGHIYEQYF	TGTGCCAGTAGTATAGTTAGGGGACATATCTACGAGCAGTACTTC
TRBV7-9	-	TRBJ2-7	-	CASSLGSYEQYF	TGTGCCAGCAGCTTAGGCAGCTACGAGCAGTACTTC
TRBV27	-	TRBJ2-1	TRBD2	CASSLGTSGSYNEQFF	TGTGCCAGCAGTTTAGGGACTAGCGGGTCCTACAATGAGCAGTTCTTC
TRBV7-2	once	TRBJ2-5	TRBD1	CASSLGQGAETQYF	TGTGCCAGCAGCCTCGGACAGGGAGCAGAGACCCAGTACTTC
TRBV7-9	-	TRBJ2-3	-	CASSSPFWETSDTQYF	TGTGCCAGCAGCTCCCCCTTCTGGGAGACCTCCGATACGCAGTATTTT
TRBV5-1	-	TRBJ2-5	-	CASSLGRFEETQYF	TGCGCCAGCAGCTTGGGTCGGTTCGAGGAGACCCAGTACTTC
TRBV24-1	-	TRBJ1-6	TRBD1	CATSDQGTVNSPLHF	TGTGCCACCAGTGACCAGGGGACAGTTAATTCACCCCTCCACTTT
TRBV7-2	-	TRBJ2-1	TRBD2	CASSRTSGSGNEQFF	TGTGCCAGCAGCAGGACTAGCGGGAGCGGAAATGAGCAGTTCTTC
TRBV11-3	-	TRBJ2-1	TRBD2	CASSLVLAANEQFF	TGTGCCAGCAGCTTAGTACTAGCGGCGAATGAGCAGTTCTTC
TRBV7-2	-	TRBJ1-2	TRBD1	CASSLVSNRGHYGYTF	TGTGCCAGCAGCTTAGTAAGCAACAGGGGGCACTATGGCTACACCTTC
TRBV9	-	TRBJ2-7	TRBD1	CASSIRDSSYEQYF	TGTGCCAGCAGCATCCGGGACAGTTCTTACGAGCAGTACTTC
TRBV19	-	TRBJ2-3	TRBD1	CASSRDRYTDTQYF	TGTGCCAGTAGTAGGGACAGATACACAGATACGCAGTATTTT